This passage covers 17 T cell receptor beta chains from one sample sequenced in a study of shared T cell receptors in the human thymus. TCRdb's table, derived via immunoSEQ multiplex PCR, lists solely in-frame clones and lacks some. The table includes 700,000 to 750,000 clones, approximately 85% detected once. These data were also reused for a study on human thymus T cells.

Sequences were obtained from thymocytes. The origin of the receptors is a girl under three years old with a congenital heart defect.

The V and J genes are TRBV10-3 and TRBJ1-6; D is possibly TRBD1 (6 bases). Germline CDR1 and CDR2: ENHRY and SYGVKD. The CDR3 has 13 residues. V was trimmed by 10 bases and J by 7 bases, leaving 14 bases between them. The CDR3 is CATGGRGNSPLHF. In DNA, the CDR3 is TGTGCCACCGGAGGCAGGGGCAATTCACCCCTCCACTTT.

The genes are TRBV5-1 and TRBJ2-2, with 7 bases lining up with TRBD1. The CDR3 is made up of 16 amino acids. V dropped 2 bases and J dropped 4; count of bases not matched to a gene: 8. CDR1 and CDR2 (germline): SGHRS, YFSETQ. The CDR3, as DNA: TGCGCCAGCAGCTTCAGGGTCAGGGGGTCCACCGGGGAGCTGTTTTTT. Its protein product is CASSFRVRGSTGELFF.

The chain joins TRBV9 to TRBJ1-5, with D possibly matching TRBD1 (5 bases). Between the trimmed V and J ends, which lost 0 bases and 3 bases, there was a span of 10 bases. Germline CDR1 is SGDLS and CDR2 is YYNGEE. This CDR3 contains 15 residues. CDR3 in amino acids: CASSVEGTLNQPQHF. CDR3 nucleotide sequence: TGTGCCAGCAGCGTAGAGGGGACTCTCAATCAGCCCCAGCATTTT.

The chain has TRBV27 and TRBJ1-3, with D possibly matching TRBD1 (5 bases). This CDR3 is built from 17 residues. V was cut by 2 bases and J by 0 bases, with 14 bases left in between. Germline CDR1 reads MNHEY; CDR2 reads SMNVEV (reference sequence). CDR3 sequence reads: CASSLTGTKSSGNTIYF. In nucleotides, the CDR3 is TGTGCCAGCAGTTTAACAGGCACCAAGAGCTCTGGAAACACCATATATTTT.

CDR3 residues: CATRGQGANTEAFF. The CDR3 nucleotides are TGTGCCACCAGAGGACAGGGGGCGAACACTGAAGCTTTCTTT. The rearrangement uses TRBV15 and TRBJ1-1, with 11 bases that match TRBD1. CDR3 length: 14 amino acids. CDR1 is LNHNV and CDR2 is YYDKDF in the germline V gene (reference sequence). J lost 1 base, V lost 6 bases, and 1 base had no gene match.

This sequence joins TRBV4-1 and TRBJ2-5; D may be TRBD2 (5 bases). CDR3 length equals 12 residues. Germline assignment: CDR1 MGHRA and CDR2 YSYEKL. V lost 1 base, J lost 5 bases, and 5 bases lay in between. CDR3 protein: CASSQAGETQYF. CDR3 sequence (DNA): TGCGCCAGCAGCCAAGCGGGGGAGACCCAGTACTTC.

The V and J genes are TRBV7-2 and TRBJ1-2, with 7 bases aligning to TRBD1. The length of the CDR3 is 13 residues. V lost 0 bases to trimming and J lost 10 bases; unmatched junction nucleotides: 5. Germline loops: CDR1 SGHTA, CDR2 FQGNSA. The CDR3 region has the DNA TGTGCCAGCAGCTTAGCCCTGGGACAGATCTACACCTTC. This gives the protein CASSLALGQIYTF. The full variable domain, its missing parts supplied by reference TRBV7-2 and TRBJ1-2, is GAGVSQSPSNKVTEKGKDVELRCDPISGHTALYWYRQSLGQGLEFLIYFQGNSAPDKSGLPSDRFSAERTGGSVSTLTIQRTQQEDSAVYLCASSLALGQIYTFGSGTRLTVV.

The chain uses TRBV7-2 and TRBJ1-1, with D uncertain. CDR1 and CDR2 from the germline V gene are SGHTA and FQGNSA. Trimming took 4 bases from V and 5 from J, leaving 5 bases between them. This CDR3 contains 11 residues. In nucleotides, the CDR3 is TGTGCCAGCAGCTCCAGTACTGAAGCTTTCTTT. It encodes CASSSSTEAFF.

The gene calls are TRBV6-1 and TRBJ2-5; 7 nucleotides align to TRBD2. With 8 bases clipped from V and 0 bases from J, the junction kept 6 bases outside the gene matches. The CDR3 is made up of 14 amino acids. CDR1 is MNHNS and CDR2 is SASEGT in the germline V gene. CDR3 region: CASSWAGDQETQYF. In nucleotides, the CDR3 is TGTGCCAGCTCGTGGGCGGGGGACCAAGAGACCCAGTACTTC.

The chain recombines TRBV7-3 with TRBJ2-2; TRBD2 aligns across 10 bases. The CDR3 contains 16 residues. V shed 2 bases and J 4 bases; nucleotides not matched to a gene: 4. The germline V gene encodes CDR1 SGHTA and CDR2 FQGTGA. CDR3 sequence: CASSLYLAGVTGELFF. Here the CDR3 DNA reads TGTGCCAGCAGCTTATACCTAGCGGGGGTCACCGGGGAGCTGTTTTTT.

The CDR3 sequence: CASSDLEVWLYF. CDR3 in DNA: TGTGCCAGCAGTGACCTAGAGGTCTGGCTGTACTTC. The chain is built from TRBV2 and TRBJ2-5; D uncertain. Germline V gene lookup returns CDR1 SNHLY and CDR2 FYNNEI. CDR3 size: 12 residues. Between the trimmed V and J ends, which lost 3 bases and 13 bases, there was a span of 15 bases.

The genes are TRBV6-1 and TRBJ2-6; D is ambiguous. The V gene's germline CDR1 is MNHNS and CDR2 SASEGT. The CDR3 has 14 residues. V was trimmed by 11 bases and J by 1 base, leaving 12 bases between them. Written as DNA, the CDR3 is TGTGCCGGCCTCCGTGGTTCTGGGGCCAACGTCCTGACTTTC. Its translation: CAGLRGSGANVLTF.

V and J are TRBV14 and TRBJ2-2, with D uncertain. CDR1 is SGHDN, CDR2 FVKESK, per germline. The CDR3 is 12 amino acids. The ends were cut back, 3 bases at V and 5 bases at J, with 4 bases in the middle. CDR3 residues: CASSHRTGELFF. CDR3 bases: TGTGCCAGCAGCCACCGTACCGGGGAGCTGTTTTTT. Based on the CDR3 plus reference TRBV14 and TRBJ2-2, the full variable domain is EAGVTQFPSHSVIEKGQTVTLRCDPISGHDNLYWYRRVMGKEIKFLLHFVKESKQDESGMPNNRFLAERTGGTYSTLKVQPAELEDSGVYFCASSHRTGELFFGEGSRLTVL.

CDR3 sequence: CASSRAGNPYNSPLHF. The CDR3 bases are TGCGCCAGCAGCCGGGCAGGAAATCCTTATAATTCACCCCTCCACTTT. This chain joins TRBV4-1 and TRBJ1-6; D is unclear. V was shortened by 4 bases and J by 4 bases, with 14 bases between the two germline ends. Germline V lookup: CDR1 MGHRA, CDR2 YSYEKL. This CDR3 has 16 amino acids.

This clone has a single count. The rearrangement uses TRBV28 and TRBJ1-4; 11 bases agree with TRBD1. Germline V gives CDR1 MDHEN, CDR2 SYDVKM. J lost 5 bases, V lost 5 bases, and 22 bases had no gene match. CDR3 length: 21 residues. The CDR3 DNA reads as TGTGCCAGCAGTCCTCCCAACTTGCCCCGGGACAGGGGGGTAGTGAATGAAAAACTGTTTTTT. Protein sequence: CASSPPNLPRDRGVVNEKLFF.

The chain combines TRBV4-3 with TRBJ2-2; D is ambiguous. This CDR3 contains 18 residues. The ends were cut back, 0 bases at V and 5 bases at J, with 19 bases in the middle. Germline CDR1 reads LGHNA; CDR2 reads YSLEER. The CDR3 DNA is TGCGCCAGCAGCCAAGATATCATTTTGGGTCAGGAAACCGGGGAGCTGTTTTTT. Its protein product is CASSQDIILGQETGELFF.

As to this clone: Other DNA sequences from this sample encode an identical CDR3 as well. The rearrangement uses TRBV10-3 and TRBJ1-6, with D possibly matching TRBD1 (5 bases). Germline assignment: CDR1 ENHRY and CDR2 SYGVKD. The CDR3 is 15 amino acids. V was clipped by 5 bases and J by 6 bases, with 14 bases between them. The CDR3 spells CAISPKGQINSPLHF. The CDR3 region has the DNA TGTGCCATCAGTCCTAAGGGGCAAATTAATTCACCCCTCCACTTT.